A selection of T cell receptor beta chains follows, all from one sample in a study of blood T cells in healthy people across ages. Via MiXCR, TCRdb re-called the 5' RACE reads, giving one row per CDR3 protein. The data hold 600,000 or so distinct CDR3 sequences, with roughly 30% observed a single time. The source material was blood. These receptors were collected from a woman of 80 years or more in good health. Each CDR3 is given with its conserved first and last residue. Fields, in order: V gene, J gene, clone size, CDR3 protein. Clone sizes are given selectively: once, few, many, or a class where the clone is expanded.

TRBV6-2/TRBV6-3	TRBJ2-2	NA	CASSYAKGGVSTGELFF
TRBV5-1	TRBJ1-2	many	CASSADLTGDGYTF
TRBV7-3	TRBJ2-2	NA	CASSPDRVATGELFF
TRBV30	TRBJ2-1	few	CAWGRTSGAYNEQFF
TRBV4-2	TRBJ1-2	few	CASSQDLRQGFGYTF
TRBV18	TRBJ2-3	few	CASSPGTRGIDTQYF
TRBV4-1	TRBJ1-1	NA	CASSSGLGRDTEAFF
TRBV7-2	TRBJ2-6	few	CASSLQGDGANVRTF
TRBV27	TRBJ2-7	many	CASRPTGTYEQYF
TRBV7-9	TRBJ1-3	NA	CASSSREAGNTIYF
TRBV6-1	TRBJ2-3	NA	CASTQGGGGATDTQYF
TRBV6-1	TRBJ2-4	NA	CASSAAGTGKRNIQYF
TRBV20-1	NA	NA	CSAPPNLVAGDNYEQYF
TRBV2	TRBJ2-3	many	CASSNRDYTDTQYF
TRBV7-2	TRBJ2-5	many	CASSLSGGGWSETQYF
TRBV10-3	TRBJ2-5	few	CAAQGGQSPGNEQYF
TRBV2	TRBJ2-4	many	CASTPGWGNIQYF
TRBV30	TRBJ1-2	many	CAWRDRTGFYGYTF
TRBV5-1	TRBJ2-7	NA	CASSLTGRSYEQYF
TRBV6-5	TRBJ2-4	NA	CTSSTSGPGGTQYF
TRBV7-9	TRBJ1-2	many	CASSSSFTGENGYTF
TRBV24-1	TRBJ2-5	NA	CATSRWGQETQYF
TRBV5-4	TRBJ2-1	few	CASSLAPAGVRNEQFF
TRBV15	TRBJ2-5	many	CATSRVTRTQYF
TRBV18	TRBJ1-4	few	CASSPLRTGQIEEKLFF
TRBV6-1	TRBJ1-1	NA	CASRRRGEAFF
TRBV7-9	TRBJ2-2	many	CASRSTGTGRTGELFF
TRBV20-1	TRBJ2-1	NA	CSARGIAGVYNEQFF
TRBV20-1	TRBJ2-1	NA	CSARDSSGTRANEQFF
TRBV5-1	TRBJ1-1	NA	CASSWATANTEAFF
TRBV6-5	TRBJ2-7	few	CASSYGGQGGGQYF
TRBV5-1	TRBJ2-1	few	CASSKGTSGGYNEQFF
TRBV12-3/TRBV12-4	TRBJ2-2	many	CASSFRFGPNTGELFF
TRBV20-1	TRBJ2-3	once	CSAEGPTSALTSTDTQYF
TRBV9	TRBJ1-2	many	CASSVGSAANYGYTF
TRBV30	TRBJ1-1	NA	CACHLGGGVTEAFF
TRBV29-1	NA	NA	CSVVAGRYNEQYF
TRBV3-1	TRBJ2-2	NA	CASSRCPTGDIDTNTGELFF
TRBV7-9	TRBJ2-5	NA	CASSSPTYRGPETQYF
TRBV20-1	TRBJ2-3	many	CSAGLDEDTQYF
TRBV9	TRBJ2-7	many	CASSAGTGISYEQYF
TRBV30	TRBJ1-1	few	CAWRFGSGNTEAFF
TRBV27	TRBJ2-7	many	CASSLFSGGGEQYF
TRBV9	TRBJ2-6	many	CASSVEPSGANVLTF
TRBV9	TRBJ1-4	many	CASSASGTGEEKLFF
TRBV18	TRBJ2-3	few	CASSPAPGTGGKDTQYF
TRBV2	TRBJ2-7	NA	CASGGARQNPYEQYF
TRBV20-1	TRBJ2-1	many	CSAVPGLAGGTGGEQFF
TRBV5-1	TRBJ2-5	many	CASSLGGNRPKETQYF
TRBV4-2	TRBJ1-5	NA	CASSPSPTGYNQPQHF
TRBV6-1	TRBJ2-2	NA	CASQWTGSGTGELFF
TRBV24-1	TRBJ2-6	few	CATRRVGSSGANVLTF
TRBV5-5	TRBJ2-3	many	CASSLARTDTQYF
TRBV19	TRBJ2-6	NA	CASSTYLSQGGSSGANVLTF
TRBV6-2/TRBV6-3	TRBJ2-7	many	CASSPPAQGNEQYF
TRBV12-3/TRBV12-4	TRBJ2-6	many	CASSLGTGALGANVLTF
TRBV7-2	TRBJ1-2	NA	CASSTTGNYGYTF
TRBV5-1	TRBJ2-1	many	CASSLIPGGLNEQFF
TRBV5-1	TRBJ2-5	few	CASSPDGGAEETQYF
TRBV5-1	TRBJ2-3	many	CASSPTGGEDTQYF